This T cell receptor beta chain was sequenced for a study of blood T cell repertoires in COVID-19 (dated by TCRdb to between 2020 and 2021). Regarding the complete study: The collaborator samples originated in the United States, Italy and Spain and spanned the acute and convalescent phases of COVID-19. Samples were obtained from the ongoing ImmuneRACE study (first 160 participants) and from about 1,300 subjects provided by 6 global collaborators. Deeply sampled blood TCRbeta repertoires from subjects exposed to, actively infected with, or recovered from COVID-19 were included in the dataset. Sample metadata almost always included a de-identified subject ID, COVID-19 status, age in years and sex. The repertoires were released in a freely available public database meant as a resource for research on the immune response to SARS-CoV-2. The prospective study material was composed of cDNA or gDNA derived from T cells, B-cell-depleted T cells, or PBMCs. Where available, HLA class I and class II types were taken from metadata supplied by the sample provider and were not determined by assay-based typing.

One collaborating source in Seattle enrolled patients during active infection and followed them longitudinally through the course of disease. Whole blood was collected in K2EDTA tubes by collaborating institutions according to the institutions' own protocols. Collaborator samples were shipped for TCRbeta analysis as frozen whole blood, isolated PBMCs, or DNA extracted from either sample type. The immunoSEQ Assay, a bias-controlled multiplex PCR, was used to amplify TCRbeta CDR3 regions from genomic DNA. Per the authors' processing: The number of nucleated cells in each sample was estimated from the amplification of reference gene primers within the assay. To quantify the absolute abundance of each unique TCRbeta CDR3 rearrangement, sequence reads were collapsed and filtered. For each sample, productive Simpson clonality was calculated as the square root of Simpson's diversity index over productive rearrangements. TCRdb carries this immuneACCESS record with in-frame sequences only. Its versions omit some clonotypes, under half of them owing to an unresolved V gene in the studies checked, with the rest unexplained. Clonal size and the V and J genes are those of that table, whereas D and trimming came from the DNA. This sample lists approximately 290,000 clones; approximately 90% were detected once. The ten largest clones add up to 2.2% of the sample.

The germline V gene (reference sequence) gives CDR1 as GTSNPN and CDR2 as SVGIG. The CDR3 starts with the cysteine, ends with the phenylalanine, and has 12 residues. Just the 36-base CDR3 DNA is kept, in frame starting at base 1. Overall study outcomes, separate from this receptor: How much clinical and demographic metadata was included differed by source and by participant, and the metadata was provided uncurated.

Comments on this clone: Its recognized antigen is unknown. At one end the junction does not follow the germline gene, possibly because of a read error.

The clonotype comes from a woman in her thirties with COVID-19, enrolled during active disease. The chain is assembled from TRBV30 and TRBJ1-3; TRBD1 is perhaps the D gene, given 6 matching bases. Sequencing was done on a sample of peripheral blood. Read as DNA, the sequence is TGTGCCTGGGGAGATATCGGGACAATTCGGCATTTT. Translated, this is CAWGDIGTIRHF. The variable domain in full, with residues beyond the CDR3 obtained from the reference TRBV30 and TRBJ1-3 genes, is SQTIHQWPATLVQPVGSPLSLECTVEGTSNPNLYWYRQAAGRGLQLLFYSVGIGQISSEVPQNLSASRPQDRQFILSSKKLLLSDSGFYLCAWGDIGTIRHFGEGSWLTVV.